This entry describes one T cell receptor beta chain. This entry is derived from a study of blood T cells in healthy people across ages. Using a J-beta primer mix together with a sample-barcoded 5' primer, a second PCR was run for about 6 to 12 cycles. TCRdb fed the 5' RACE reads into MiXCR, producing one record per CDR3 protein. The table lists 1.2 million to 1.5 million distinct CDR3 sequences, 40% to 50% of them singletons. The CDR3 has 11 amino acids. V lost 5 bases to trimming and J lost 6 bases, with 8 bases between them. The rearrangement joins TRBV12-3 or TRBV12-4 to TRBJ2-7, with D perhaps TRBD1 (5 bases). This TCR derives from a woman between 18 and 29 years old in good health. Sequenced sample: blood. Here the CDR3 DNA reads TGTGCCAGCAGTCCCAGGGTCGAGCAGTACTTC. Encoded protein: CASSPRVEQYF.